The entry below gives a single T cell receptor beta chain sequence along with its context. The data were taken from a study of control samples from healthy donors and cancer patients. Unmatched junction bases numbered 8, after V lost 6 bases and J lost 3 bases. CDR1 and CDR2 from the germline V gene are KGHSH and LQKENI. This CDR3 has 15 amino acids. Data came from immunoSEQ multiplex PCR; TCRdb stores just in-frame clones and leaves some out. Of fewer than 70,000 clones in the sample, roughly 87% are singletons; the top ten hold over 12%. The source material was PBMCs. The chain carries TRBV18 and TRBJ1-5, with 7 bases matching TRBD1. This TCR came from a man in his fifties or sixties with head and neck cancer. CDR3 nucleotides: TGTGCCAGCTCCCAAGGACAGGTTCTCAATCAGCCCCAGCATTTT. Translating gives CASSQGQVLNQPQHF.